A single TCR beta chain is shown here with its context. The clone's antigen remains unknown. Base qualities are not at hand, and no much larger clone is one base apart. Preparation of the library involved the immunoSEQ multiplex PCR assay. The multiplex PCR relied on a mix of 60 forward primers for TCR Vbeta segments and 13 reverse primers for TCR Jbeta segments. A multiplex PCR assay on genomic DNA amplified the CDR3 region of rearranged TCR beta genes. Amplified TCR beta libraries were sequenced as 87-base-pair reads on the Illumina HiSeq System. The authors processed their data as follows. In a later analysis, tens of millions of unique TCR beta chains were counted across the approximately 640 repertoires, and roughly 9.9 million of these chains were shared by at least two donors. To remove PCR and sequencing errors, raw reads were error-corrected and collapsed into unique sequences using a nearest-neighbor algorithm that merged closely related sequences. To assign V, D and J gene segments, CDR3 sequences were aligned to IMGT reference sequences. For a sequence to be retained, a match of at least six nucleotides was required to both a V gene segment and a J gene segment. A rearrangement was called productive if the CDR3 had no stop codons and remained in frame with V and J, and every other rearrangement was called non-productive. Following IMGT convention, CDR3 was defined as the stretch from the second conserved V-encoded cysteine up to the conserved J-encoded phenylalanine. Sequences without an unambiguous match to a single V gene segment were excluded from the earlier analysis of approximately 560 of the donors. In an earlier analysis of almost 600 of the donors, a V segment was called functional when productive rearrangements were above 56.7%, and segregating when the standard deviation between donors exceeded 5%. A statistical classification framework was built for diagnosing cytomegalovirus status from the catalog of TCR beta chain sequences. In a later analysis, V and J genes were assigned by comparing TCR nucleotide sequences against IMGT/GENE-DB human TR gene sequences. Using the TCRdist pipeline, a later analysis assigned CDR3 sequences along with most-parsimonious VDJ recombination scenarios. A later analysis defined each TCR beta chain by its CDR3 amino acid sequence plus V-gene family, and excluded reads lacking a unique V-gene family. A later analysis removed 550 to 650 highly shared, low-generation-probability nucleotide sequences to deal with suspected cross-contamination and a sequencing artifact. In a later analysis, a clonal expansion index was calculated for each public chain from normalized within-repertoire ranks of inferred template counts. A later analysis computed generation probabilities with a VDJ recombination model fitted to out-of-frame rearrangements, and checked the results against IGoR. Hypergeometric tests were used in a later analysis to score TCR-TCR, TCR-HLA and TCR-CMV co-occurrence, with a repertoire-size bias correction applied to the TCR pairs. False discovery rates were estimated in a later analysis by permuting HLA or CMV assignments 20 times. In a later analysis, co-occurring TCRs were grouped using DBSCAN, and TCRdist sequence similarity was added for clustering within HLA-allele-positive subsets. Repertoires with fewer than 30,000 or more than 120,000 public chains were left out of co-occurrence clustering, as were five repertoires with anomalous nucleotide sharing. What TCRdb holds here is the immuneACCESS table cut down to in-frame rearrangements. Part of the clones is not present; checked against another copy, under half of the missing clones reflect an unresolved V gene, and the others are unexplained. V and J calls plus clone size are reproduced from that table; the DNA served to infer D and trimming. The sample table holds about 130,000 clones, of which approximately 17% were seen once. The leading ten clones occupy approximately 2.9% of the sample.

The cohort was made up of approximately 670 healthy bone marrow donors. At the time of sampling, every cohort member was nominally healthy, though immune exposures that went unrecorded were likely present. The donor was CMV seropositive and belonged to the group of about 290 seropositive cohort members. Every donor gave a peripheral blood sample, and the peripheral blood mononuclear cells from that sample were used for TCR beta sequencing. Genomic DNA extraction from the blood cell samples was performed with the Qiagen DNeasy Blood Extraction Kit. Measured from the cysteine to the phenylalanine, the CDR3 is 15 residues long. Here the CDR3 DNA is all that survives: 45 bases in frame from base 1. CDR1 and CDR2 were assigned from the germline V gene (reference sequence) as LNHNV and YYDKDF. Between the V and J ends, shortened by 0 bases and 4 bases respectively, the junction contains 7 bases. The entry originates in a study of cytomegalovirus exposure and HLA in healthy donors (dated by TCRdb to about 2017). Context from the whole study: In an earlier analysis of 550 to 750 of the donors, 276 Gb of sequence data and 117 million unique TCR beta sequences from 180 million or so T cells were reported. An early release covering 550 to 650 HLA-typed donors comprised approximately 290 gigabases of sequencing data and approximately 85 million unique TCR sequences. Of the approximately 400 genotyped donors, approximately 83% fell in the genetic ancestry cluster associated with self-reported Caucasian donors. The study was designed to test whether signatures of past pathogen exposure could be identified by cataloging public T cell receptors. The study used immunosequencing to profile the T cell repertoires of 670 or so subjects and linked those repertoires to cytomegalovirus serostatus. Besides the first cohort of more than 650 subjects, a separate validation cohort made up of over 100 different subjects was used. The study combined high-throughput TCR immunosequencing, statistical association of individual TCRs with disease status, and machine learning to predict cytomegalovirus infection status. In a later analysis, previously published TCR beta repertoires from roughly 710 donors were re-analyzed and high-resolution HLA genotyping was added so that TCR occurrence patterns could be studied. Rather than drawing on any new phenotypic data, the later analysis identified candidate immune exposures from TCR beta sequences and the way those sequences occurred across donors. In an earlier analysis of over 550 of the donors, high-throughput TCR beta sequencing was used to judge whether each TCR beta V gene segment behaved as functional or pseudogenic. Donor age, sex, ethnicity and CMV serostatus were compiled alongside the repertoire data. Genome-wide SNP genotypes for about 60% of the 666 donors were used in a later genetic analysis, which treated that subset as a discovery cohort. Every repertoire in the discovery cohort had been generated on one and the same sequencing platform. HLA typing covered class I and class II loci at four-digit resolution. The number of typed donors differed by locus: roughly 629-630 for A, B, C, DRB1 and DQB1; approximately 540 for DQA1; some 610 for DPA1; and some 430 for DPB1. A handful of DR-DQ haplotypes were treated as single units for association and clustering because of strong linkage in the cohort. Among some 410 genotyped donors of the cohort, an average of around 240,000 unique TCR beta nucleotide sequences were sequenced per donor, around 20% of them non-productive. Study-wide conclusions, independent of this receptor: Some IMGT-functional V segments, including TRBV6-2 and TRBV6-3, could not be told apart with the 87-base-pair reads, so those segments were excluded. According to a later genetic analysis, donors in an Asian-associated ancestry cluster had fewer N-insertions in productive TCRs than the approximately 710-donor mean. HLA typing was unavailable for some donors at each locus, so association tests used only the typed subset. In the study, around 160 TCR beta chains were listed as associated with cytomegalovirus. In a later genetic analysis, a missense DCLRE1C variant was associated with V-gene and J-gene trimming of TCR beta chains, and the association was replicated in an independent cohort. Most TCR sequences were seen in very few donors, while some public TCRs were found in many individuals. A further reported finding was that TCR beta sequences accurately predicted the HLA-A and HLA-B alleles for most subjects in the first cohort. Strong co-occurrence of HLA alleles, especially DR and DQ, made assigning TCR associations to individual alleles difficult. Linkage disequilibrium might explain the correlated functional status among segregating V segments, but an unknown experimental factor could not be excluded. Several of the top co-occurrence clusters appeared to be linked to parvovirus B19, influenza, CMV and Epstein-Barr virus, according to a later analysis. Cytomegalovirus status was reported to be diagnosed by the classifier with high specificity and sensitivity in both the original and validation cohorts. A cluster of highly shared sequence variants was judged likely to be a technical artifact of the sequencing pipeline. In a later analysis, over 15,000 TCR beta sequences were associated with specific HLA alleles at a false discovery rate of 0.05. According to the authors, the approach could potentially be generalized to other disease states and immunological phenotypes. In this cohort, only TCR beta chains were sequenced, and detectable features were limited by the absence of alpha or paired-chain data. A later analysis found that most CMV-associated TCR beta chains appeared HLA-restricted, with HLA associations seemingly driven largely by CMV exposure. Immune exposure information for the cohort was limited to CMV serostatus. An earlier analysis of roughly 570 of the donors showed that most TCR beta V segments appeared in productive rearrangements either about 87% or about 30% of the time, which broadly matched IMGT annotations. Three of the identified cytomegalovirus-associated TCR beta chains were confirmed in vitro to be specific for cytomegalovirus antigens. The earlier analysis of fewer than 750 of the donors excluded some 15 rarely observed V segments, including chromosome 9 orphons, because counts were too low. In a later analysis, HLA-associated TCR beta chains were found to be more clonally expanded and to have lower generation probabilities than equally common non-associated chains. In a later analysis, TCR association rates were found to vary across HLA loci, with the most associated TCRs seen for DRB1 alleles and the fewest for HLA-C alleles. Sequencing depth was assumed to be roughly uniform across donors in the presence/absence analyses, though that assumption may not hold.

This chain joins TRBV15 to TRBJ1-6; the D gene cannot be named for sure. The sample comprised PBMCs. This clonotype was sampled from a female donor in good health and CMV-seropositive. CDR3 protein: CATSRDPPYNSPLHF. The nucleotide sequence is TGTGCCACCAGCAGAGATCCCCCGTATAATTCACCCCTCCACTTT.